This TCR beta chain was captured by sequencing in a study of blood T cell repertoires in COVID-19. Study summary: The United States, Italy and Spain supplied acute and convalescent COVID-19 samples.

V was clipped by 1 base and J by 1 base, with 19 bases between them. This CDR3 comprises 18 residues. In germline, CDR1 is MNHEY, CDR2 SMNVEV (reference sequence). This clone was counted only a few times. Repertoires were generated with immunoSEQ multiplex PCR, while TCRdb's copy carries only in-frame clones and drops some. The sample has 300,000 to 350,000 clones; 87% are singletons. This clonotype was obtained from a man aged 30-40 years with COVID-19, enrolled during active disease. The chain recombines TRBV27 with TRBJ1-2, with D unresolved. The sample was peripheral blood. The CDR3 loop reads CASSLLTAGQPFNYGYTF. In DNA, the CDR3 is TGTGCCAGCAGTTTATTGACGGCTGGGCAGCCCTTTAACTATGGCTACACCTTC.